These 29 T cell receptor beta chains were all obtained from the same sample, sequenced in a study of beta chain features in type 1 diabetes listed by TCRdb under 2018. Summary of the overall study and its limitations: Type 1 diabetes patients showed a moderate but significant shortening of TCRB CDR3 length in all four CD4+ subsets.

The receptor library was made with the immunoSEQ multiplex PCR assay. The High Capacity cDNA Reverse Transcription Kit was used to reverse transcribe all of the isolated RNA, meaning that expressed TCRB transcripts were what got sequenced. TCRdb carries this immuneACCESS record with in-frame sequences only. Its versions omit some clonotypes, under half of them owing to an unresolved V gene in the studies checked, with the rest unexplained. The sample data list over 150,000 clones, and approximately 10% of these were observed just once. Together, the top ten hold around 0.48% of the sample. Their antigens are not known. The sample consisted of central memory CD4+ T cells from blood. The source of these receptors is a man aged 25-40 years with type 1 diabetes.

J is TRBJ2-5 and V is TRBV7-9; no definite D call. This CDR3 has 10 residues. Germline loops: CDR1 SEHNR, CDR2 FQNEAQ (reference sequence). Trimming removed 9 bases from V and 3 bases from J, with 5 bases in between. The DNA of the CDR3 is TGTGCCAGTTCGGAAGAGACCCAGTACTTC. It codes for CASSEETQYF.

This clone was observed a few times. CDR3 protein: CSVEQGTGANVLTF. The CDR3 DNA sequence: TGCAGCGTTGAACAGGGCACTGGGGCCAACGTCCTGACTTTC. The chain couples TRBV29-1 to TRBJ2-6; weak D call: TRBD1 (5 bases). V was shortened by 2 bases and J by 2 bases, with 7 bases between the two germline ends. This CDR3 is built from 14 residues. The V gene's germline CDR1 is SQVTM and CDR2 ANQGSEA. The full variable domain, completed using reference TRBV29-1 and TRBJ2-6, is SAVISQKPSRDICQRGTSLTIQCQVDSQVTMMFWYRQQPGQSLTLIATANQGSEATYESGFVIDKFPISRPNLTFSTLTVSNMSPEDSSIYLCSVEQGTGANVLTFGAGSRLTVL.

This clone was picked up one time. The V and J genes are TRBV9 and TRBJ2-2, with D unresolved. The CDR3 runs to 15 residues. Germline V CDR1 and CDR2: SGDLS, YYNGEE. The V end was cut by 0 bases, the J end by 6 bases, with 12 bases between. The CDR3 nucleotides are TGTGCCAGCAGCGTAGTGGAGAGGTCGGCCGGGGAGCTGTTTTTT. The encoded protein is CASSVVERSAGELFF.

The chain links TRBV30 to TRBJ2-1; D is perhaps TRBD2 (6 bases). Per germline, CDR1 GTSNPN and CDR2 SVGIG (reference sequence). The CDR3 runs 15 residues. Trimming left V 5 bases short and J 1 base short, with 15 bases between. As DNA, the CDR3 is TGTGCCTGGGGGAAGGACTATTCATCCTACAATGAGCAGTTCTTC. This sequence encodes CAWGKDYSSYNEQFF. Together with reference TRBV30 and TRBJ2-1, the CDR3 gives the full variable domain: SQTIHQWPATLVQPVGSPLSLECTVEGTSNPNLYWYRQAAGRGLQLLFYSVGIGQISSEVPQNLSASRPQDRQFILSSKKLLLSDSGFYLCAWGKDYSSYNEQFFGPGTRLTVL.

This clone was detected a few times. The V and J genes are TRBV7-3 and TRBJ2-5, with a tentative D call TRBD1 (5 bases). The CDR3 is made up of 14 amino acids. Trimming removed 2 bases at V and 4 bases at J, with 11 bases between. The germline CDR1 and CDR2 sequences are SGHTA and FQGTGA. The CDR3 nucleotides are TGTGCCAGCAGCTTATTTGGCAGGGTAGAGACCCAGTACTTC. It is translated as CASSLFGRVETQYF.

The gene calls are TRBV7-9 and TRBJ2-1; possible D gene TRBD1, 5 bases. V lost 5 bases and J 7 bases, leaving 9 bases between the germline ends. The CDR3 loop spans 12 amino acids. Germline lookup yields CDR1 SEHNR and CDR2 FQNEAQ (reference sequence). DNA of the CDR3: TGTGCCAGCAGCGCTCACAGGAATGAGCAGTTCTTC. As protein: CASSAHRNEQFF.

This clone came up a few times. The V gene is TRBV5-1, the J gene TRBJ2-1; 11 nucleotides align to TRBD2. The CDR3 length is 15 residues. After removal of 0 bases from V and 10 bases from J, the junction contained 6 bases not matched to a gene. CDR1 is SGHRS and CDR2 is YFSETQ in the germline V gene. The DNA for the CDR3 is TGCGCCAGCAGCTTGGGACTAGCGGGAAGCTCGGAGCAGTTCTTC. The encoded protein is CASSLGLAGSSEQFF.

The chain combines TRBV7-2 with TRBJ2-5; TRBD2 agrees at 9 bases. The CDR3 is 13 amino acids. Trimming at V came to 2 bases and at J to 5 bases, leaving 0 bases not matched to a gene. In germline, CDR1 is SGHTA, CDR2 FQGNSA. CDR3 residues: CASSLSGGETQYF. The CDR3 coding sequence is TGTGCCAGCAGCTTAAGCGGGGGGGAGACCCAGTACTTC.

This clone has a handful of counts. The V and J genes are TRBV5-1 and TRBJ2-7; tentative D call: TRBD2 (5 bases). The CDR3 totals 14 residues. V lost 4 bases and J 6 bases, leaving 17 bases between the germline ends. CDR1 is SGHRS, CDR2 YFSETQ, per germline. CDR3 region: CASSLQSGSGEQYF. CDR3 nucleotides: TGCGCCAGCAGCCTGCAAAGCGGCTCGGGCGAGCAGTACTTC.

This clone occurred a few times. This chain links TRBV5-1 with TRBJ1-1; 9 nucleotides align to TRBD1. V was pared by 0 bases and J by 4 bases, with 4 bases of the junction left unmatched. The CDR3 runs to 15 residues. The germline V gene encodes CDR1 SGHRS and CDR2 YFSETQ. The CDR3 reads CASSLAVQGATEAFF. CDR3 sequence (DNA): TGCGCCAGCAGCTTGGCGGTACAGGGGGCCACTGAAGCTTTCTTT. Using reference TRBV5-1 and TRBJ1-1 for the parts outside the CDR3, the full variable domain is KAGVTQTPRYLIKTRGQQVTLSCSPISGHRSVSWYQQTPGQGLQFLFEYFSETQRNKGNFPGRFSGRQFSNSRSEMNVSTLELGDSALYLCASSLAVQGATEAFFGQGTRLTVV.

The chain uses TRBV4-3 and TRBJ1-4; 8 positions match TRBD1. CDR1 and CDR2 from the germline V gene are LGHNA and YSLEER. J gave up 7 bases and V 4 bases, and 8 bases lay outside the gene matches. There are 15 residues in the CDR3. DNA of the CDR3: TGCGCCAGCAGCCTTCGACAGGGGAGACGTGAAAAACTGTTTTTT. Translation gives CASSLRQGRREKLFF.

This clone was observed a handful of times. This sequence joins TRBV29-1 and TRBJ2-1, with TRBD2 matching over 14 bases. The germline V gene encodes CDR1 SQVTM and CDR2 ANQGSEA. The trim removed 8 bases at V and 9 bases at J, leaving 9 bases unmatched. The CDR3 loop spans 14 amino acids. The CDR3 reads CSSRLAGGPGEQFF. The CDR3 DNA reads as TGCAGCTCGAGACTAGCGGGAGGGCCCGGTGAGCAGTTCTTC.

The gene calls are TRBV5-1 and TRBJ2-1, with TRBD1 identical over 9 bases. V lost 4 bases to trimming and J lost 10 bases; unmatched junction nucleotides: 12. Per germline, CDR1 SGHRS and CDR2 YFSETQ. The CDR3 totals 15 residues. The CDR3 is CASSAGTGRAGEQFF. The CDR3 DNA is TGCGCCAGCAGCGCCGGGACAGGGAGGGCAGGGGAGCAGTTCTTC.

This chain uses TRBV5-1 with TRBJ2-5; 8 nucleotides line up with TRBD1. This CDR3 has 14 residues. The germline V gene has CDR1 SGHRS and CDR2 YFSETQ. J was trimmed by 4 bases and V by 1 base; bases with no gene match: 3. The CDR3 loop is CASSLRDRTETQYF. CDR3 DNA sequence: TGCGCCAGCAGCTTGCGGGACAGGACAGAGACCCAGTACTTC.

The V and J genes are TRBV7-8 and TRBJ1-4; no reliable D call. Trimming cost V 3 bases and J 5 bases, with 10 bases left between them. The germline V gene encodes CDR1 SGHVS and CDR2 FQNEAQ. The CDR3 has 14 residues. DNA of the CDR3: TGTGCCAGCAGCTTTGCGACTCAGAATGAAAAACTGTTTTTT. Translating it yields CASSFATQNEKLFF.

The chain carries TRBV4-2 and TRBJ2-2; D might be TRBD1 (5 bases). Germline CDR1 is LGHNA and CDR2 is YNFKEQ. The length of the CDR3 is 16 residues. V dropped 7 bases and J dropped 3 bases, with 18 bases sitting between them. The chain's CDR3 is CASNLLGRRDTGELFF. The DNA for the CDR3 is TGTGCCAGCAACCTCCTGGGGCGGAGAGACACCGGGGAGCTGTTTTTT.

This clone was observed a handful of times. V and J are TRBV2 and TRBJ2-1, with TRBD2 matching over 12 bases. V trimming: 8 bases; J trimming: 6 bases; junction bases outside the gene matches: 8. There are 15 residues in the CDR3. Germline assignment: CDR1 SNHLY and CDR2 FYNNEI. The CDR3 sequence is CASCPTSGSTNEQFF. The CDR3 DNA reads as TGTGCCAGCTGCCCGACTAGCGGGAGCACCAATGAGCAGTTCTTC.

This clone was seen a handful of times. The V and J genes are TRBV15 and TRBJ2-7; D not certain. Trimming cost V 0 bases and J 4 bases, with 7 bases left between them. The CDR3 has 13 amino acids. CDR1 LNHNV and CDR2 YYDKDF come from the germline V gene (reference sequence). CDR3 in amino acids: CATSRDPLYEQYF. As DNA, the CDR3 is TGTGCCACCAGCAGAGACCCCCTGTACGAGCAGTACTTC.

This clone has just a few counts. The chain carries TRBV13 and TRBJ2-2; D gene ambiguous. This CDR3 has 13 amino acids. The germline V and J ends were trimmed by 8 bases and 6 bases, with 13 bases remaining between them. Germline-derived CDR1 and CDR2 are PRHDT and FYEKMQ (reference sequence). CDR3 protein: CASGRTVAGELFF. As DNA, the CDR3 is TGTGCCAGCGGTAGAACGGTTGCCGGGGAGCTGTTTTTT.

This clone was detected a few times. This chain joins TRBV9 and TRBJ2-5; 7 bases match TRBD2. This CDR3 region has 13 residues. Germline CDR1 and CDR2: SGDLS and YYNGEE. V shed 2 bases and J 3 bases; nucleotides not matched to a gene: 1. CDR3 amino acids: CASSVSGKETQYF. The CDR3 bases are TGTGCCAGCAGCGTCAGCGGGAAAGAGACCCAGTACTTC. Based on the CDR3 plus reference TRBV9 and TRBJ2-5, the full variable domain is DSGVTQTPKHLITATGQRVTLRCSPRSGDLSVYWYQQSLDQGLQFLIQYYNGEERAKGNILERFSAQQFPDLHSELNLSSLELGDSALYFCASSVSGKETQYFGPGTRLLVL.

V gene TRBV28 combines with J gene TRBJ2-7; 8 nucleotides align to TRBD2. This CDR3 is built from 15 residues. The germline CDR1 and CDR2 sequences are MDHEN and SYDVKM. The V gene end was trimmed by 5 bases and the J gene end by 5 bases; junction bases not matched to a gene: 11. The CDR3 sequence: CASSPPNGRAHEQYF. CDR3 bases: TGTGCCAGCAGTCCCCCCAACGGGAGGGCCCACGAGCAGTACTTC.

The chain has TRBV20-1 and TRBJ2-3, with no clear D. V lost 5 bases and J 0 bases, leaving 3 bases between the germline ends. This CDR3 is built from 11 residues. Germline values: CDR1 DFQATT, CDR2 SNEGSKA (reference sequence). CDR3 amino acids: CSAPSTDTQYF. CDR3 nucleotides: TGCAGTGCTCCTAGCACAGATACGCAGTATTTT.

In DNA, the CDR3 is TGCAGTGCTAGGAGGCAGGGGGAAGCTTTCTTT. As protein: CSARRQGEAFF. The chain employs TRBV20-1 and TRBJ1-1, with D perhaps matching TRBD1 (6 bases). The V gene's germline CDR1 is DFQATT and CDR2 SNEGSKA (reference sequence). Trimming cost V 3 bases and J 8 bases, with 10 bases left between them. The CDR3 consists of 11 residues.

This clone was seen more than once but under ten times. The DNA for the CDR3 is TGTGCCAGCAGCTTTCGGCTAGCGAACAACAATGAGCAGTTCTTC. This gives the protein CASSFRLANNNEQFF. This chain connects TRBV13 to TRBJ2-1; tentatively, D is TRBD2 (6 bases). Germline lookup yields CDR1 PRHDT and CDR2 FYEKMQ (reference sequence). This CDR3 spans 15 amino acids. Deletions cut 3 bases from V and 5 bases from J, with 14 bases between. The full variable domain, its missing parts supplied by reference TRBV13 and TRBJ2-1, is AAGVIQSPRHLIKEKRETATLKCYPIPRHDTVYWYQQGPGQDPQFLISFYEKMQSDKGSIPDRFSAQQFSDYHSELNMSSLELGDSALYFCASSFRLANNNEQFFGPGTRLTVL.

This chain connects TRBV27 to TRBJ2-7, with TRBD1 identical over 9 bases. The germline V gene has CDR1 MNHEY and CDR2 SMNVEV (reference sequence). The CDR3 length is 14 residues. The trim removed 6 bases at V and 0 bases at J, leaving 3 bases unmatched. DNA for the CDR3: TGTGCCAGCAGCCGACAGGGGGACTCCTACGAGCAGTACTTC. It is translated as CASSRQGDSYEQYF.

The gene calls are TRBV5-4 and TRBJ2-4; D not resolved. This CDR3 has 13 residues. V lost 4 bases and J 13 bases, leaving 18 bases between the germline ends. Germline V gene sequence: CDR1 SGHNT, CDR2 YYREEE (reference sequence). The CDR3 loop is CASSQPSVERQYF. CDR3 DNA: TGTGCCAGCAGCCAACCCTCCGTAGAGCGACAGTACTTC.

This chain joins TRBV9 and TRBJ2-1, with D uncertain. The V and J ends lost 2 bases and 8 bases respectively, with 11 bases between them. The CDR3 extends over 13 amino acids. Germline assignment: CDR1 SGDLS and CDR2 YYNGEE. The CDR3 protein is CASSVRFVDEQFF. In DNA form, the CDR3 reads TGTGCCAGCAGCGTTAGATTTGTAGATGAGCAGTTCTTC.

This clone came up a few times. The V and J genes are TRBV6-6 and TRBJ2-1; tentatively, D is TRBD2 (6 bases). CDR3 length equals 15 residues. Germline loops: CDR1 MNHNY, CDR2 SVGAGI (reference sequence). The ends were cut back, 8 bases at V and 0 bases at J, with 14 bases in the middle. In DNA form, the CDR3 reads TGTGCCAGCGACGGAGGGAGTATCTCCTACAATGAGCAGTTCTTC. It translates to CASDGGSISYNEQFF.

The genes are TRBV20-1 and TRBJ2-1; tentatively, D is TRBD2 (6 bases). Per the germline V gene, CDR1 is DFQATT and CDR2 is SNEGSKA (reference sequence). This CDR3 spans 10 amino acids. Trimming pared 6 bases from V and 9 bases from J, leaving 9 bases between. This CDR3 is CSARTIEQFF. CDR3 sequence (DNA): TGCAGTGCCAGGACTATTGAGCAGTTCTTC.